The 20 T cell receptor beta chains in this list originate from one sample, sequenced in a study of blood T cells in healthy people across ages (dated by TCRdb to about 2015). Preparation of the library involved 5' RACE. The sequencer was an Illumina HiSeq 2500. The second PCR ran for roughly 6 to 11 cycles and used a J-beta primer mix along with a sample-barcoded 5' primer. TCRdb trimmed public reads at Q25 via fastp, called clones via MiXCR and kept in-frame beta chains. Identical CDR3 proteins give one entry, which carries the most common genes and DNA. A total of about 1.4 million distinct CDR3 sequences appear in this sample, approximately 59% of them only once. The ten largest clones capture over 6.5% of the sample. The source material was blood. Source of these receptors: a man between 18 and 29 years old in good health.

The rearrangement joins TRBV13 to TRBJ2-7, with D maybe TRBD2 (6 bases). Trimming took 3 bases from V and 2 from J, leaving 11 bases between them. This CDR3 has 14 amino acids. Germline values: CDR1 PRHDT, CDR2 FYEKMQ (reference sequence). The CDR3 DNA follows: TGTGCCAGCAGCTTTAGCGGACAAACCTACGAGCAGTACTTC. This encodes CASSFSGQTYEQYF. Combining the CDR3 with reference TRBV13 and TRBJ2-7 gives the whole variable domain AAGVIQSPRHLIKEKRETATLKCYPIPRHDTVYWYQQGPGQDPQFLISFYEKMQSDKGSIPDRFSAQQFSDYHSELNMSSLELGDSALYFCASSFSGQTYEQYFGPGTRLTVT.

The chain joins TRBV7-8 to TRBJ1-4; TRBD1 might be the D (5 bases). The V end lost 1 base, the J end lost 14 bases, and 14 bases lay between the germline ends. Germline assignment: CDR1 SGHVS and CDR2 FQNEAQ. This CDR3 is built from 13 residues. The CDR3 region has the DNA TGTGCCAGCAGCTTAGGGATTCGGGGGTGGCTGTTTTTT. Protein product: CASSLGIRGWLFF.

This chain links TRBV20-1 with TRBJ1-6; D possibly corresponds to TRBD1 (6 bases). Germline V lookup: CDR1 DFQATT, CDR2 SNEGSKA (reference sequence). There are 14 residues in the CDR3. CDR3 DNA: TGCACCAAGCTCCGGGACAAAAATAATTCACCCCTCCACTTT. Its translation is CTKLRDKNNSPLHF.

The chain couples TRBV3-1 to TRBJ2-7; 7 positions agree with TRBD1. V trimming: 0 bases; J trimming: 6 bases; junction bases outside the gene matches: 8. The CDR3 length is 15 residues. Per the germline V gene, CDR1 is LGHDT and CDR2 is YNNKEL (reference sequence). CDR3 in amino acids: CASSQDVTGVAEQYF. The CDR3 nucleotides read TGTGCCAGCAGCCAAGATGTAACAGGGGTGGCCGAGCAGTACTTC.

The chain is built from TRBV29-1 and TRBJ2-3; 12 bases align to TRBD2. The length of the CDR3 is 14 residues. The ends lost 8 bases at V and 5 bases at J; junction bases unmatched: 8. CDR1 is SQVTM, CDR2 ANQGSEA, per germline. The CDR3 loop is CSPRLAGEIDTQYF. CDR3 DNA sequence: TGCAGCCCTCGACTAGCGGGAGAAATAGATACGCAGTATTTT.

This clonotype was seen a handful of times. The chain recombines TRBV29-1 with TRBJ1-1, with D maybe TRBD1 (5 bases). This CDR3 has 10 residues. CDR1 is SQVTM and CDR2 is ANQGSEA in the germline V gene. The germline V and J ends were trimmed by 7 bases and 6 bases, with 9 bases remaining between them. CDR3 DNA: TGCAGCGGCTTGGGGGCTGAAGCTTTCTTT. Protein sequence: CSGLGAEAFF.

The gene calls are TRBV7-2 and TRBJ2-4, with D perhaps TRBD2 (6 bases). The end of the DNA is better explained by TRBJ2-7, so the J call may be wrong. Germline V gives CDR1 SGHTA, CDR2 FQGNSA. The CDR3 is 13 residues long. The CDR3 DNA follows: TGTGCCAGCCGGGAGACTAGCTCCTACGAGCAGTACTTC. It is translated as CASRETSSYEQYF.

This clonotype was detected a few times. The rearrangement uses TRBV10-3 and TRBJ2-4; TRBD2 is a possible D gene (5 bases). The DNA end is a closer match to TRBJ2-7, so the J assignment may be wrong. CDR3 length equals 13 residues. The germline gives CDR1 ENHRY, CDR2 SYGVKD. The chain's CDR3 is CATSGYDVDEQYF. The CDR3 DNA reads as TGTGCCACCTCGGGATATGATGTCGACGAGCAGTACTTC.

This clonotype was counted a few times. The chain recombines TRBV5-5 with TRBJ2-5; the match to TRBD2 covers 7 bases. This CDR3 is 16 amino acids long. Germline V gives CDR1 SGHKS, CDR2 YYEKEE (reference sequence). V lost 0 bases, J lost 2 bases, and 7 bases stayed unmatched. The CDR3 region is CASSLVLADTQETQYF. Written as DNA, the CDR3 is TGTGCCAGCAGCTTGGTCCTAGCGGACACACAAGAGACCCAGTACTTC.

The rearrangement links TRBV13 to TRBJ2-5, with TRBD2 matching 10 bases. The J call is in doubt because the DNA end fits TRBJ2-7 better. CDR3 length: 16 amino acids. Germline assignment: CDR1 PRHDT and CDR2 FYEKMQ (reference sequence). In nucleotides, the CDR3 is TGTGCCAGCAGCTTTAGCGGGCTAGCGGGAGCCTACGAGCAGTACTTC. Protein: CASSFSGLAGAYEQYF.

This clonotype was counted between two and nine times. V usage is TRBV20-1 and J usage is TRBJ2-1; 15 bases agree with TRBD2. V trimming: 3 bases; J trimming: 7 bases; junction bases outside the gene matches: 1. There are 14 residues in the CDR3. CDR1 DFQATT and CDR2 SNEGSKA come from the germline V gene (reference sequence). The CDR3 DNA sequence: TGCAGTGCTAGGGGGACTAGCGGGGGGAATGAGCAGTTCTTC. This sequence encodes CSARGTSGGNEQFF.

The gene calls are TRBV10-2 and TRBJ2-1, with 8 bases matching TRBD2. This CDR3 is 17 amino acids long. The V and J ends lost 6 bases and 2 bases, in that order; junction bases with no gene match: 12. Germline V gene lookup returns CDR1 WSHSY and CDR2 SAAADI. The CDR3 DNA follows: TGCGCCAGCAGCGGTACGGCTAGCGGGCCCACCTACAATGAGCAGTTCTTC. It codes for CASSGTASGPTYNEQFF.

J is TRBJ1-4 and V is TRBV7-2; D is perhaps TRBD1 (5 bases). Trimming removed 5 bases at V and 7 bases at J, with 17 bases between. Germline lookup yields CDR1 SGHTA and CDR2 FQGNSA. This CDR3 has 15 residues. CDR3 nucleotides: TGTGCCAGCAGCCCACACGGCAGGGTGGGTGAAAAACTGTTTTTT. It specifies CASSPHGRVGEKLFF. The variable domain in full, completed from reference TRBV7-2 and TRBJ1-4, reads GAGVSQSPSNKVTEKGKDVELRCDPISGHTALYWYRQSLGQGLEFLIYFQGNSAPDKSGLPSDRFSAERTGGSVSTLTIQRTQQEDSAVYLCASSPHGRVGEKLFFGSGTQLSVL.

This sequence joins TRBV28 and TRBJ1-1; D not certain. The germline gives CDR1 MDHEN, CDR2 SYDVKM. The V end lost 7 bases, the J end lost 1 base, and 10 bases lay between the germline ends. The CDR3 contains 13 residues. The CDR3 loop is CASNQRANTEAFF. The CDR3 coding sequence is TGTGCCAGCAACCAACGGGCGAACACTGAAGCTTTCTTT.

This clonotype was detected only once. The rearrangement joins TRBV7-9 to TRBJ1-2; D might be TRBD1 (5 bases). CDR3 length equals 16 residues. V was trimmed by 1 base and J by 6 bases, leaving 18 bases between them. Germline V gene lookup returns CDR1 SEHNR and CDR2 FQNEAQ (reference sequence). The CDR3 DNA is TGTGCCAGCAGCTTAGGTCGGTATGTAGGGGACCATGGCTACACCTTC. Translation: CASSLGRYVGDHGYTF.

V and J are TRBV20-1 and TRBJ2-3, with TRBD2 matching over 10 bases. V trimming: 6 bases; J trimming: 2 bases; junction bases outside the gene matches: 8. The CDR3 is made up of 15 amino acids. The germline V gene has CDR1 DFQATT and CDR2 SNEGSKA (reference sequence). The CDR3, as DNA: TGCAGTGCCACCCTACTAGCGGGGCACACAGATACGCAGTATTTT. It yields the protein CSATLLAGHTDTQYF.

The chain carries TRBV18 and TRBJ2-3, with D perhaps assigned TRBD1 or TRBD2 (5 bases each). Trimming took 8 bases from V and 3 from J, leaving 15 bases between them. CDR3 length: 14 amino acids. The germline gives CDR1 KGHSH, CDR2 LQKENI. CDR3 bases: TGTGCCAGCCAGTCGGGGACCCGGACAGATACGCAGTATTTT. Residues: CASQSGTRTDTQYF.

The gene calls are TRBV29-1 and TRBJ2-5; the D call may be TRBD1 or TRBD2 (6 bases each). Germline V lookup: CDR1 SQVTM, CDR2 ANQGSEA. With 0 bases removed from V and 4 bases from J, the gap between germline ends came to 21 bases. The CDR3 contains 17 residues. This CDR3 reads CSVEDLHSQGGSETQYF. In DNA form, the CDR3 reads TGCAGCGTTGAAGATCTTCACTCACAGGGAGGTTCAGAGACCCAGTACTTC.

Here the CDR3 DNA reads TGTGCCAGCAGTCCCCTCCCTAAGGGGGCCCTCACCGGGGAGCTGTTTTTT. Translating gives CASSPLPKGALTGELFF. The chain has TRBV12-3 or TRBV12-4 and TRBJ2-2; 7 bases fit TRBD1. V lost 5 bases to trimming and J lost 4 bases; unmatched junction nucleotides: 13. This CDR3 is built from 17 residues.

This clonotype was seen a handful of times. The CDR3 DNA is TGCAGCGTTGAGGCTAGCGGGAGAACGAGCACCGGGGAGCTGTTTTTT. Its protein is CSVEASGRTSTGELFF. The rearrangement joins TRBV29-1 to TRBJ2-2, with TRBD2 identical over 10 bases. Germline-derived CDR1 and CDR2 are SQVTM and ANQGSEA. J was trimmed by 4 bases and V by 3 bases; bases with no gene match: 8. CDR3 size: 16 residues.